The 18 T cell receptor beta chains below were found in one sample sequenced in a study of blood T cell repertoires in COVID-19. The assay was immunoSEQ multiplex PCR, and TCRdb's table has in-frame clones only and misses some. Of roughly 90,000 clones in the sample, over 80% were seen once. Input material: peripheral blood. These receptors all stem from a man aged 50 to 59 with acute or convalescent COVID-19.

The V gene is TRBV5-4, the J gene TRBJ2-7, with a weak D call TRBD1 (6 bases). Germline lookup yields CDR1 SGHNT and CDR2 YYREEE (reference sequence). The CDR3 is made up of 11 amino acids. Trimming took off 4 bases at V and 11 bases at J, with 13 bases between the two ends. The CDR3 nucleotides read TGTGCCAGCAGCGTAGACAGGCTTAAGTACTTC. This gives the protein CASSVDRLKYF.

CDR3 DNA: TGTGCCTGGAACTTCGGGACTAGCGGGGGCAGCTCCTACGAGCAGTACTTC. It encodes CAWNFGTSGGSSYEQYF. The chain recombines TRBV30 with TRBJ2-7, with TRBD2 identical over 14 bases. The length of the CDR3 is 17 residues. V gave up 4 bases and J gave up 0 bases; unmatched junction bases: 8. The germline gives CDR1 GTSNPN, CDR2 SVGIG (reference sequence).

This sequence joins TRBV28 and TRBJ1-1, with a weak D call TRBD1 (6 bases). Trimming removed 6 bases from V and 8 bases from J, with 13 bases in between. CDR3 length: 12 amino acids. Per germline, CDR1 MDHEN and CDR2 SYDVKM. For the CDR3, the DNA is TGTGCCAGCAGAGCAGGGGCCCTCGAAGCTTTCTTT. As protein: CASRAGALEAFF.

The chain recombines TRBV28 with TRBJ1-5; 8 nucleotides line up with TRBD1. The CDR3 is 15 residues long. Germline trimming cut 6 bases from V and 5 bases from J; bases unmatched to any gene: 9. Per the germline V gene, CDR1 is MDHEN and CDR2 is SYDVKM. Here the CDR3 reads CASSLFGQGHQPQHF. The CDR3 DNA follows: TGTGCCAGCAGCCTATTCGGACAGGGTCATCAGCCCCAGCATTTT.

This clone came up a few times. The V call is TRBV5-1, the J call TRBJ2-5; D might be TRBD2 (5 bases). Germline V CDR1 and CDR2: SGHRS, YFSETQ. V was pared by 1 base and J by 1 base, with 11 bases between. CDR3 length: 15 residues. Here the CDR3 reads CASSLRDASQETQYF. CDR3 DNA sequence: TGCGCCAGCAGCTTGCGGGATGCGTCCCAAGAGACCCAGTACTTC.

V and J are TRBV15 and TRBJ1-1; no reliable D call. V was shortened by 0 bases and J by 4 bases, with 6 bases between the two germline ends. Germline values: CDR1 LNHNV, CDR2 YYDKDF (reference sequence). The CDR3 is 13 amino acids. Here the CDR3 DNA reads TGTGCCACCAGCAGAGACGGGATCACTGAAGCTTTCTTT. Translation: CATSRDGITEAFF. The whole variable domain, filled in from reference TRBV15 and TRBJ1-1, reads DAMVIQNPRYQVTQFGKPVTLSCSQTLNHNVMYWYQQKSSQAPKLLFHYYDKDFNNEADTPDNFQSRRPNTSFCFLDIRSPGLGDTAMYLCATSRDGITEAFFGQGTRLTVV.

This chain's CDR3 is CAWRGTGVRNTQYF. The CDR3 coding sequence is TGTGCCTGGAGGGGGACAGGGGTCAGGAATACGCAGTATTTT. The chain is built from TRBV30 and TRBJ2-3; 10 nucleotides line up with TRBD1. Looked up from germline, CDR1 is GTSNPN and CDR2 is SVGIG (reference sequence). With V trimmed by 3 bases and J by 7 bases, 7 bases remained unmatched. CDR3 length equals 14 residues.

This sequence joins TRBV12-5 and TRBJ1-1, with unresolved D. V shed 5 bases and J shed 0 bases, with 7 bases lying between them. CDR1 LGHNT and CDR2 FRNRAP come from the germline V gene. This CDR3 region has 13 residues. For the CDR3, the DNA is TGTGCTAGTGGTCCAGCGATGAACACTGAAGCTTTCTTT. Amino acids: CASGPAMNTEAFF.

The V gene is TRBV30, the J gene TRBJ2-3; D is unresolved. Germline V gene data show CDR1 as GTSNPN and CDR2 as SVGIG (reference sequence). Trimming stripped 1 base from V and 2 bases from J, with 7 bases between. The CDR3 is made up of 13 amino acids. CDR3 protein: CAWSAGFTDTQYF. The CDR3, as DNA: TGTGCCTGGAGTGCCGGGTTCACAGATACGCAGTATTTT. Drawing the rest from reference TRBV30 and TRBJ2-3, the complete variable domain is SQTIHQWPATLVQPVGSPLSLECTVEGTSNPNLYWYRQAAGRGLQLLFYSVGIGQISSEVPQNLSASRPQDRQFILSSKKLLLSDSGFYLCAWSAGFTDTQYFGPGTRLTVL.

CDR3 amino acids: CASRRLQGIENIQYF. The CDR3 DNA follows: TGTGCCAGCAGGAGACTCCAGGGGATAGAAAACATTCAGTACTTC. The chain couples TRBV5-8 to TRBJ2-4, with a weak D call TRBD1 (6 bases). Trimming left V 5 bases short and J 5 bases short, with 17 bases between. Germline CDR1 and CDR2: SGHTS and YDEGEE. The CDR3 is 15 residues long. Full variable domain (remainder filled in from reference TRBV5-8 and TRBJ2-4): EAGVTQSPTHLIKTRGQQATLRCSPISGHTSVYWYQQALGLGLQFLLWYDEGEERNRGNFPPRFSGRQFPNYSSELNVNALELEDSALYLCASRRLQGIENIQYFGAGTRLSVL.

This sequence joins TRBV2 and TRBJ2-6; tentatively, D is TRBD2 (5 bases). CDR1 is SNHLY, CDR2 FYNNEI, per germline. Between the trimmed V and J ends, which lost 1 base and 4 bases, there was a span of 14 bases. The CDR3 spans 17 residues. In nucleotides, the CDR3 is TGTGCCAGCAGTGAAGGGAGGCTCAGGACCGGGGCCAACGTCCTGACTTTC. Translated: CASSEGRLRTGANVLTF.

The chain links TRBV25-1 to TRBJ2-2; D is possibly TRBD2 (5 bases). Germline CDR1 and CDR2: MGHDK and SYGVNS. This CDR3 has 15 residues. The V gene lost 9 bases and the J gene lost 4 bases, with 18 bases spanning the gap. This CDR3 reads CAREEEGPSTGELFF. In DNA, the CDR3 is TGTGCCAGAGAGGAGGAAGGCCCGAGCACCGGGGAGCTGTTTTTT. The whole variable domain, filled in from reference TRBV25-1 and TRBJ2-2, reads EADIYQTPRYLVIGTGKKITLECSQTMGHDKMYWYQQDPGMELHLIHYSYGVNSTEKGDLSSESTVSRIRTEHFPLTLESARPSHTSQYLCAREEEGPSTGELFFGEGSRLTVL.

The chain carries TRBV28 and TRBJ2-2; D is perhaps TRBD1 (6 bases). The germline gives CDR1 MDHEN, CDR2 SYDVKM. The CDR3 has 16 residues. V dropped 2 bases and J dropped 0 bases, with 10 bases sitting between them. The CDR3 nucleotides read TGTGCCAGCAGTTTAAAAACAGGGACGAACACCGGGGAGCTGTTTTTT. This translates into CASSLKTGTNTGELFF.

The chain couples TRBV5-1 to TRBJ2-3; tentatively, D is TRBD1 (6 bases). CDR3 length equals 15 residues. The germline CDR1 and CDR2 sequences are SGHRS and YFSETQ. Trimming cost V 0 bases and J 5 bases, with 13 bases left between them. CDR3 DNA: TGCGCCAGCAGCTTGGCTCCAGGGGTGAGAGATACGCAGTATTTT. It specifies CASSLAPGVRDTQYF.

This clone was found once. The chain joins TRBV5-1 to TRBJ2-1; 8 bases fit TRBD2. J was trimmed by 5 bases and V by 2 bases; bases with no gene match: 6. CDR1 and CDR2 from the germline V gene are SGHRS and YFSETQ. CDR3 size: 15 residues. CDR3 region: CASSFDGRDNNEQFF. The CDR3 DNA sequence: TGCGCCAGCAGCTTCGACGGGAGGGACAACAATGAGCAGTTCTTC.

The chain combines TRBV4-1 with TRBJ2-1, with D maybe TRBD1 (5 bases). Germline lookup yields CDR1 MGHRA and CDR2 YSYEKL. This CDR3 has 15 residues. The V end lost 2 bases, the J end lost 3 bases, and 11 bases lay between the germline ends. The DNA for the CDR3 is TGCGCCAGCAGCCAATTTCAGGGCGACTACAATGAGCAGTTCTTC. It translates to CASSQFQGDYNEQFF.

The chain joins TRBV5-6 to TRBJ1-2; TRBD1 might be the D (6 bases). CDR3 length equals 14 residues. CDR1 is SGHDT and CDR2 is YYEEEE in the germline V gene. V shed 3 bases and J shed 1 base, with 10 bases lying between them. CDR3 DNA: TGTGCCAGCAGCTCAAGGGGGTTTAACTATGGCTACACCTTC. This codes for CASSSRGFNYGYTF.

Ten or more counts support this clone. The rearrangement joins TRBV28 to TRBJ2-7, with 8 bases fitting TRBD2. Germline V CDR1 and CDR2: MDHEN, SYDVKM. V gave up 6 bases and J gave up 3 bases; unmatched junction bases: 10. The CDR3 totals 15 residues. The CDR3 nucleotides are TGTGCCAGCAGCTCCTCAGCGGGAGTTGTCTACGAGCAGTACTTC. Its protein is CASSSSAGVVYEQYF.